Following are 32 T cell receptor beta chains from one sample sequenced in a study of control samples from healthy donors and cancer patients. Sequenced by immunoSEQ multiplex PCR; TCRdb stores in-frame clones only, minus some. The sample totals fewer than 200,000 clones. The sequenced sample was blood. The receptors stem from a woman aged 30 to 39 in good health.

The rearrangement joins TRBV25-1 to TRBJ2-5, with D perhaps assigned TRBD1 or TRBD2 (6 bases each). The CDR3 length is 16 residues. Germline V gene data show CDR1 as MGHDK and CDR2 as SYGVNS. Trimming cost V 4 bases and J 5 bases, with 20 bases left between them. DNA of the CDR3: TGTGCCAGCAGTGCCGGCGGGACAACCCCATGGGAGACCCAGTACTTC. Protein: CASSAGGTTPWETQYF.

The rearrangement uses TRBV4-3 and TRBJ2-3, with D maybe TRBD1 (6 bases). CDR3 length: 15 amino acids. Germline CDR1 reads LGHNA; CDR2 reads YSLEER. Trimming stripped 0 bases from V and 5 bases from J, with 12 bases between. The CDR3 DNA is TGCGCCAGCAGCCAAGACCGTTCAGGGGAAGATACGCAGTATTTT. Translated: CASSQDRSGEDTQYF.

CDR3 loop: CASSTNYGYTF. The CDR3 DNA sequence: TGTGCCAGCAGTACTAACTATGGCTACACCTTC. The chain has TRBV6-2 or TRBV6-3 and TRBJ1-2, with no clear D. V lost 5 bases, J lost 0 bases, and 1 base lay in between. The CDR3 extends over 11 amino acids. Germline-derived CDR1 and CDR2 are MNHEY and SVGEGT.

The V gene is TRBV3-1 (or the pseudogene TRBV3-2), the J gene TRBJ2-5; D might be TRBD1 or TRBD2, each matching 6 bases. The V gene lost 0 bases and the J gene lost 4 bases, with 12 bases spanning the gap. This CDR3 spans 15 amino acids. Germline CDR1 reads LGHDT; CDR2 reads YNNKEL (reference sequence). The CDR3 sequence is CASSQDSRGAETQYF. The CDR3 bases are TGTGCCAGCAGCCAAGATTCGAGGGGGGCAGAGACCCAGTACTTC.

The chain recombines TRBV2 with TRBJ1-2; D is uncertain. Germline values: CDR1 SNHLY, CDR2 FYNNEI. The CDR3 is made up of 10 amino acids. Between the trimmed V and J ends, which lost 3 bases and 6 bases, there was a span of 2 bases. CDR3 in amino acids: CASSDNGYTF. In DNA form, the CDR3 reads TGTGCCAGCAGTGACAATGGCTACACCTTC.

The rearrangement uses TRBV10-2 and TRBJ2-1; possibly TRBD1 for D (6 bases). Per the germline V gene, CDR1 is WSHSY and CDR2 is SAAADI. The CDR3 is made up of 12 amino acids. Trimming left V 7 bases short and J 9 bases short, with 13 bases between. The CDR3 sequence: CASNRDMGEQFF. In DNA form, the CDR3 reads TGCGCCAGCAACAGGGACATGGGTGAGCAGTTCTTC.

The rearrangement links TRBV18 to TRBJ1-4, with no clear D. CDR1 KGHSH and CDR2 LQKENI come from the germline V gene. V shed 3 bases and J shed 12 bases, with 11 bases lying between them. The CDR3 covers 12 residues. The CDR3 spells CASSPTGFELFF. CDR3 coding DNA: TGTGCCAGCTCACCTACCGGGTTTGAACTGTTTTTT.

This chain connects TRBV5-6 to TRBJ1-1; TRBD1 matches at 8 bases. V gave up 4 bases and J gave up 2 bases; unmatched junction bases: 7. Germline-derived CDR1 and CDR2 are SGHDT and YYEEEE. The CDR3 contains 15 residues. The CDR3 loop reads CASSGGTGANTEAFF. CDR3 in DNA: TGTGCCAGCAGCGGGGGGACAGGCGCTAACACTGAAGCTTTCTTT.

This chain uses TRBV5-6 with TRBJ2-3; D may be TRBD1 or TRBD2 (6 bases each). CDR1 SGHDT and CDR2 YYEEEE come from the germline V gene. This CDR3 comprises 15 residues. Deletions cut 3 bases from V and 2 bases from J, with 13 bases between. The DNA for the CDR3 is TGTGCCAGCAGCTGGCCGGGGGCCCCCACAGATACGCAGTATTTT. Amino acids: CASSWPGAPTDTQYF. Looking up the rest from reference TRBV5-6 and TRBJ2-3 gives the full variable domain: DAGVTQSPTHLIKTRGQQVTLRCSPKSGHDTVSWYQQALGQGPQFIFQYYEEEERQRGNFPDRFSGHQFPNYSSELNVNALLLGDSALYLCASSWPGAPTDTQYFGPGTRLTVL.

The chain combines TRBV10-3 with TRBJ1-1, with 8 bases that match TRBD1. Germline lookup yields CDR1 ENHRY and CDR2 SYGVKD. The trim removed 5 bases at V and 3 bases at J, leaving 2 bases unmatched. The CDR3 is 13 amino acids. The CDR3 is CAISLTGDTEAFF. The CDR3 DNA is TGTGCCATCAGTCTGACAGGGGACACTGAAGCTTTCTTT.

The CDR3 DNA reads TGTGCCACCAGCAGAGATTTGCAGCATTTT. Translated: CATSRDLQHF. The V gene is TRBV15, the J gene TRBJ1-5; no firm D call. The CDR3 runs to 10 residues. CDR1 is LNHNV and CDR2 is YYDKDF in the germline V gene (reference sequence). V gave up 0 bases and J gave up 13 bases, with 4 bases separating them. Complete variable domain (other parts from reference TRBV15 and TRBJ1-5): DAMVIQNPRYQVTQFGKPVTLSCSQTLNHNVMYWYQQKSSQAPKLLFHYYDKDFNNEADTPDNFQSRRPNTSFCFLDIRSPGLGDTAMYLCATSRDLQHFGDGTRLSIL.

The rearrangement links TRBV24-1 to TRBJ2-1; D is ambiguous. Germline values: CDR1 KGHDR, CDR2 SFDVKD. V was shortened by 2 bases and J by 12 bases, with 7 bases between the two germline ends. This CDR3 spans 11 amino acids. The CDR3 nucleotides read TGTGCCACCAGTGATTCTGGGTGGCAGTTCTTC. Amino acid sequence: CATSDSGWQFF.

The chain is built from TRBV4-1 and TRBJ1-6; maybe TRBD1 (6 bases). With 4 bases removed from V and 9 bases from J, the gap between germline ends came to 10 bases. The CDR3 has 13 amino acids. Germline V lookup: CDR1 MGHRA, CDR2 YSYEKL. CDR3 region: CASSRTAFSPLHF. CDR3 DNA: TGCGCCAGCAGCCGGACAGCATTTTCACCCCTCCACTTT.

The genes are TRBV19 and TRBJ2-5; 8 nucleotides match TRBD1. With 7 bases clipped from V and 2 bases from J, the junction kept 12 bases outside the gene matches. The V gene's germline CDR1 is LNHDA and CDR2 SQIVND (reference sequence). CDR3 length: 16 residues. The chain's CDR3 is CASNWQGASSQETQYF. CDR3 DNA: TGTGCCAGTAACTGGCAGGGGGCCTCTTCACAAGAGACCCAGTACTTC. The entire variable domain, with the rest obtained from reference TRBV19 and TRBJ2-5, is as follows: DGGITQSPKYLFRKEGQNVTLSCEQNLNHDAMYWYRQDPGQGLRLIYYSQIVNDFQKGDIAEGYSVSREKKESFPLTVTSAQKNPTAFYLCASNWQGASSQETQYFGPGTRLLVL.

The genes are TRBV29-1 and TRBJ2-1; D gene unclear. V was clipped by 7 bases and J by 8 bases, with 12 bases between them. Looked up from germline, CDR1 is SQVTM and CDR2 is ANQGSEA. The CDR3 consists of 11 residues. The CDR3 DNA reads as TGCAGCGCCTCCGGAGAAGATGAGCAGTTCTTC. It specifies CSASGEDEQFF.

The chain couples TRBV27 to TRBJ2-7; D call uncertain. The CDR3 consists of 13 residues. Germline CDR1 reads MNHEY; CDR2 reads SMNVEV (reference sequence). Trimming cost V 4 bases and J 7 bases, with 14 bases left between them. Here the CDR3 DNA reads TGTGCCAGCAGTTCCAATCGGGTCCATGAGCAGTACTTC. Amino acids: CASSSNRVHEQYF.

This chain connects TRBV5-1 to TRBJ1-4; TRBD1 agrees at 8 bases. This CDR3 has 17 residues. Germline V gene data show CDR1 as SGHRS and CDR2 as YFSETQ. V was clipped by 0 bases and J by 4 bases; unmatched bases: 8. DNA for the CDR3: TGCGCCAGCAGCTTGGGGGACAGGTTTTCGATTAATGAAAAACTGTTTTTT. Translation gives CASSLGDRFSINEKLFF.

The chain is built from TRBV5-1 and TRBJ2-1; TRBD1 matches 7 bases. This CDR3 is built from 17 residues. Germline loops: CDR1 SGHRS, CDR2 YFSETQ. Germline trimming cut 4 bases from V and 1 base from J; bases unmatched to any gene: 11. The CDR3 loop is CASSGRTGEGSYNEQFF. The DNA for the CDR3 is TGCGCCAGCAGCGGTCGGACAGGTGAAGGATCCTACAATGAGCAGTTCTTC.

CDR3 sequence reads: CASSHGTGVFNEQFF. In nucleotides, the CDR3 is TGTGCCAGTAGCCATGGGACAGGGGTTTTTAATGAGCAGTTCTTC. The chain carries TRBV19 and TRBJ2-1, with TRBD1 matching over 10 bases. The CDR3 has 15 residues. J gave up 7 bases and V 6 bases, and 9 bases lay outside the gene matches. Germline values: CDR1 LNHDA, CDR2 SQIVND (reference sequence).

The chain recombines TRBV6-2 or TRBV6-3 with TRBJ1-2; the D gene is possibly TRBD1 (6 bases). With 2 bases removed from V and 5 bases from J, the gap between germline ends came to 15 bases. This CDR3 spans 15 amino acids. Germline V gives CDR1 MNHEY, CDR2 SVGEGT. The CDR3 protein is CASSYRWGHYYGYTF. The CDR3 coding sequence is TGTGCCAGCAGTTACCGATGGGGGCATTATTATGGCTACACCTTC.

CDR3 amino acids: CASSLGGRQTEAFF. In nucleotides, the CDR3 is TGCGCCAGCAGCCTTGGTGGGAGACAGACTGAAGCTTTCTTT. The genes are TRBV5-1 and TRBJ1-1; maybe TRBD1 (5 bases). The CDR3 runs to 14 residues. Germline V lookup: CDR1 SGHRS, CDR2 YFSETQ. Trimming left V 4 bases short and J 5 bases short, with 15 bases between.

The chain has TRBV6-1 and TRBJ1-6; a possible D gene is TRBD1 (5 bases). The CDR3 has 16 residues. Trimming took 2 bases from V and 4 from J, leaving 12 bases between them. Germline loops: CDR1 MNHNS, CDR2 SASEGT. As DNA, the CDR3 is TGTGCCAGCAGTGAACAGGGAGAGCTGTATAATTCACCCCTCCACTTT. Protein product: CASSEQGELYNSPLHF.

CDR3 sequence reads: CASSIGTSGYEQYF. Written as DNA, the CDR3 is TGTGCCAGTAGTATAGGTACTTCGGGCTACGAGCAGTACTTC. The chain recombines TRBV19 with TRBJ2-7; D ambiguous. V was cut by 1 base and J by 3 bases, with 10 bases left in between. CDR3 size: 14 residues. Germline values: CDR1 LNHDA, CDR2 SQIVND (reference sequence).

A remark on this clone: It is unclear where the CDR3 begins or ends on the DNA, so no DNA is shown, and the CDR3 is as TCRdb lists it. V gene TRBV12-3 or TRBV12-4 combines with J gene TRBJ2-2. The CDR3 is 12 residues long, ends included. CDR3 residues: CAGGFGAGELFF.

The rearrangement links TRBV2 to TRBJ2-6; D is perhaps TRBD2 (6 bases). Germline V gene data show CDR1 as SNHLY and CDR2 as FYNNEI. The V and J ends lost 5 bases and 4 bases respectively, with 9 bases between them. This CDR3 region has 14 residues. This CDR3 is CASSLGGGANVLTF. CDR3 nucleotides: TGTGCCAGCAGTCTCGGGGGAGGGGCCAACGTCCTGACTTTC.

The rearrangement joins TRBV5-5 to TRBJ1-1; the D gene is possibly TRBD1 (5 bases). V gave up 2 bases and J gave up 5 bases, with 13 bases separating them. CDR1 and CDR2 (germline): SGHKS, YYEKEE (reference sequence). CDR3 length equals 14 residues. The CDR3 region has the DNA TGTGCCAGCAGCTTAGTGCGCGGGGGAACTGAAGCTTTCTTT. Protein sequence: CASSLVRGGTEAFF.

The rearrangement uses TRBV19 and TRBJ1-4; TRBD1 might be the D (5 bases). Germline V lookup: CDR1 LNHDA, CDR2 SQIVND (reference sequence). Trimming removed 3 bases from V and 9 bases from J, with 14 bases in between. The CDR3 length is 14 residues. CDR3 in DNA: TGTGCCAGTAGTATGCGCGCGGGGCCACAAAAACTGTTTTTT. Translation gives CASSMRAGPQKLFF. The full variable domain, rest sourced from reference TRBV19 and TRBJ1-4, is DGGITQSPKYLFRKEGQNVTLSCEQNLNHDAMYWYRQDPGQGLRLIYYSQIVNDFQKGDIAEGYSVSREKKESFPLTVTSAQKNPTAFYLCASSMRAGPQKLFFGSGTQLSVL.

The chain carries TRBV24-1 and TRBJ2-2, with a possible D match to TRBD2 (7 bases). Trimming removed 0 bases at V and 7 bases at J, with 14 bases between. Germline V lookup: CDR1 KGHDR, CDR2 SFDVKD. The CDR3 sequence is 16 residues long. CDR3 nucleotide sequence: TGTGCCACCAGTGATTTGTCGGGGGGCGAGATCGGGGAGCTGTTTTTT. It is translated as CATSDLSGGEIGELFF.

The chain joins TRBV4-1 to TRBJ2-1; 9 bases line up with TRBD2. From germline, CDR1 is MGHRA and CDR2 YSYEKL. The length of the CDR3 is 17 residues. V dropped 3 bases and J dropped 5; count of bases not matched to a gene: 11. CDR3 bases: TGCGCCAGCAGCCAGGATAGGGGGCGGGGGGGCCACAATGAGCAGTTCTTC. Protein: CASSQDRGRGGHNEQFF.

As DNA, the CDR3 is TGTGCCATCAGTGAGTATACCGACAGGGGACACTATGGCTACACCTTC. Translated: CAISEYTDRGHYGYTF. This rearrangement joins TRBV10-3 to TRBJ1-2; the match to TRBD1 covers 8 bases. J lost 3 bases, V lost 1 base, and 7 bases had no gene match. CDR3 length: 16 amino acids. CDR1 and CDR2 from the germline V gene are ENHRY and SYGVKD.

About this clone itself: The sample holds other DNA sequences that translate to the same CDR3. The V call is TRBV12-3 or TRBV12-4, the J call TRBJ1-5, with a possible D match to TRBD1 (5 bases). There are 13 residues in the CDR3. The ends were cut back, 1 base at V and 6 bases at J, with 7 bases in the middle. The CDR3: CASSLGGGQPQHF. The CDR3, as DNA: TGTGCCAGCAGTTTAGGTGGGGGTCAGCCCCAGCATTTT.

The rearrangement joins TRBV6-2 or TRBV6-3 to TRBJ1-5, with TRBD1 as a possible D gene (5 bases). Germline values: CDR1 MNHEY, CDR2 SVGEGT. Between the trimmed V and J ends, which lost 3 bases and 5 bases, there was a span of 14 bases. CDR3 length: 15 amino acids. CDR3 in amino acids: CASSYDRQKYQPQHF. The CDR3, as DNA: TGTGCCAGCAGTTATGATAGACAGAAGTATCAGCCCCAGCATTTT.